The clone carrying this T cell receptor (beta chain) was observed a single time. Its antigen is undetermined. The CDR3 is 15 residues long. V shed 3 bases and J shed 4 bases, with 14 bases lying between them. The germline gives CDR1 MDHEN, CDR2 SYDVKM. This sample is drawn from a study of shared clonotypes between healthy human individuals. Study overall: Used for every donor were three CD4 naive, three CD4 memory, two CD8 naive and one CD8 memory plate.

TCRdb's copy holds only in-frame clones and misses some; the assay was immunoSEQ multiplex PCR. Among about 1.5 million clones listed, roughly 97% were seen once. Notes on the study in general: The study sampled only blood, and tissue repertoires likely differ. It was the few donors that limited the genetic and exposure-history diversity represented.

The sequenced sample consisted of naive CD4+ T cells sorted from blood. Subset: CD45RA+ positively selected. The chain links TRBV28 to TRBJ2-3; D perhaps matches TRBD2 (6 bases). This TCR was sampled from a man aged 25 to 40 in good health. The CDR3, as DNA: TGTGCCAGCAGTTTTAGCGGACGAGGTCCAGATACGCAGTATTTT. It translates to CASSFSGRGPDTQYF. The full variable domain, rest sourced from reference TRBV28 and TRBJ2-3, is DVKVTQSSRYLVKRTGEKVFLECVQDMDHENMFWYRQDPGLGLRLIYFSYDVKMKEKGDIPEGYSVSREKKERFSLILESASTNQTSMYLCASSFSGRGPDTQYFGPGTRLTVL.